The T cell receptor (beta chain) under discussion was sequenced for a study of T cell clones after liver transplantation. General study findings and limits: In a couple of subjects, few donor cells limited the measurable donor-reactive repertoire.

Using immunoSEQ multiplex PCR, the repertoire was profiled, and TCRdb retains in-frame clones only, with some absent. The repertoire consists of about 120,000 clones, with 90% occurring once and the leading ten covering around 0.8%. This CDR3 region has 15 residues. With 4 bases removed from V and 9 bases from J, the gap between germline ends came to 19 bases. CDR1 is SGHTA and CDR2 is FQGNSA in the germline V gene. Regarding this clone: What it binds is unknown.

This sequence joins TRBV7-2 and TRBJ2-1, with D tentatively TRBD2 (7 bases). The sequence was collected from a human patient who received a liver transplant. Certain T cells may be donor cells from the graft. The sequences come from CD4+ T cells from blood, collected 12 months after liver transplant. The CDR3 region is CASSSTGASGGEQFF. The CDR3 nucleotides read TGTGCCAGCAGCTCCACGGGGGCTAGCGGAGGTGAGCAGTTCTTC.